Listed below are T cell receptor beta chains from one sample, sequenced in a study of OX40 agonist ivuxolimab in advanced cancers. Profiled with immunoSEQ multiplex PCR; TCRdb holds only in-frame clones, not every one. The table shows tens of thousands of clones, with 86% occurring only once. The sequencing here drew on CD4+ or CD8+ T cells sorted from blood, taken in a trial of the OX40 agonist ivuxolimab. Receptors originate from an adult with an advanced solid tumor such as melanoma, head and neck, liver or kidney cancer. Each CDR3 is given with its conserved first and last residue. Each record gives: D gene, clone size, J gene, V gene, CDR3 protein, CDR3 DNA. A D gene is named only where the DNA matches it firmly. Size tells how often a clone was seen (once, few, many) or the class of an expanded clone, and some rows leave it out.

TRBD2,NA,TRBJ2-3,TRBV10-1,CASRTSGGAHTDTQYF,TGCGCCAGCAGAACTAGCGGGGGGGCCCACACAGATACGCAGTATTTT
NA,NA,TRBJ2-1,TRBV11-2,CASSLRYEQFF,TGTGCCAGCAGCTTAAGATATGAGCAGTTCTTC
TRBD1,few,TRBJ1-6,TRBV7-9,CASSFLLTGQDNSPLHF,TGTGCCAGCAGCTTCTTACTCACGGGACAGGATAATTCACCCCTCCACTTT
NA,NA,TRBJ2-7,TRBV7-2,CASSLVKGYEQYF,TGTGCCAGCAGCTTAGTAAAGGGCTACGAGCAGTACTTC
NA,NA,TRBJ2-3,TRBV7-2,CASSLKGGGGTDTQYF,TGTGCCAGCAGCTTAAAAGGGGGCGGGGGCACAGATACGCAGTATTTT
NA,NA,TRBJ1-1,TRBV4-2,CASSQADGMNTEAFF,TGTGCCAGCAGCCAAGCAGACGGAATGAACACTGAAGCTTTCTTT
NA,NA,TRBJ2-3,TRBV7-9,CASSLRQGRTDTQYF,TGTGCCAGCAGCTTACGGCAGGGGCGGACAGATACGCAGTATTTT
NA,NA,TRBJ2-3,TRBV7-3,CASSLNRYTDTQYF,TGTGCCAGCAGCTTAAATCGGTACACAGATACGCAGTATTTT
TRBD1,NA,TRBJ1-2,TRBV6-5,CASKGAGGYTF,TGTGCCAGCAAGGGGGCGGGTGGCTACACCTTC
NA,once,TRBJ1-3,TRBV5-1,CASSPGKAGNTIYF,TGCGCCAGCAGCCCCGGAAAAGCTGGAAACACCATATATTTT
TRBD1,NA,TRBJ1-4,TRBV29-1,CSVTGTGINEKLFF,TGCAGCGTTACCGGGACAGGGATTAATGAAAAACTGTTTTTT
NA,NA,TRBJ1-1,TRBV5-1,CASSLVNTEAFF,TGCGCCAGCAGCTTGGTTAACACTGAAGCTTTCTTT
NA,NA,TRBJ2-1,TRBV6-5,CASARGSEQFF,TGTGCCAGCGCCCGGGGGAGTGAGCAGTTCTTC
NA,NA,TRBJ2-5,TRBV6-1,CASTAAETQYF,TGTGCCAGCACCGCCGCGGAGACCCAGTACTTC
NA,NA,TRBJ2-4,TRBV5-1,CASSLKNIQYF,TGCGCCAGCAGCTTGAAAAACATTCAGTACTTC
NA,NA,TRBJ2-7,TRBV11-2,CASSRDSYEQYF,TGTGCCAGCAGCCGCGACAGTTACGAGCAGTACTTC
TRBD2,NA,TRBJ2-1,TRBV5-1,CASSPPGLAGASGEQFF,TGCGCCAGCAGCCCTCCCGGACTAGCGGGGGCCTCGGGTGAGCAGTTCTTC
NA,NA,TRBJ1-5,TRBV7-2,CASSLGALNNQPQHF,TGTGCCAGCAGCTTAGGGGCGCTTAACAATCAGCCCCAGCATTTT
NA,NA,TRBJ2-3,TRBV7-9,CASSLTQSFFTDTQYF,TGTGCCAGCAGCTTAACCCAGTCCTTTTTCACAGATACGCAGTATTTT
NA,once,TRBJ2-1,TRBV5-1,CASSLDLTDEQFF,TGCGCCAGCAGCTTAGATCTCACCGATGAGCAGTTCTTC
NA,NA,TRBJ2-5,TRBV2,CASNSLGPGGGTQYF,TGTGCCAGCAATTCACTCGGGCCCGGTGGGGGGACCCAGTACTTC
TRBD2,NA,TRBJ2-1,TRBV5-6,CASSLGLAGGTQFYNEQFF,TGTGCCAGCAGCTTGGGGCTAGCGGGGGGCACCCAGTTTTACAATGAGCAGTTCTTC
NA,few,TRBJ1-6,TRBV2,CASFPPGGENSPLHF,TGTGCCAGCTTTCCCCCCGGGGGCGAGAATTCACCCCTCCACTTT
NA,NA,TRBJ2-1,TRBV5-1,CASSLEIGAVNEQFF,TGCGCCAGCAGCTTGGAAATTGGGGCAGTGAATGAGCAGTTCTTC
NA,NA,TRBJ2-2,TRBV9,CASSGGVNTGELFF,TGTGCCAGCAGCGGGGGGGTGAACACCGGGGAGCTGTTTTTT
NA,NA,TRBJ1-2,TRBV14,CASSHGGYGYTF,TGTGCCAGCAGCCATGGGGGTTATGGCTACACCTTC
NA,NA,TRBJ1-5,TRBV6-6,CATLDRENQPQHF,TGTGCCACCCTTGACAGAGAAAATCAGCCCCAGCATTTT
NA,NA,TRBJ1-5,TRBV7-2,CASATGSQSAQHF,TGTGCCAGTGCTACAGGGTCCCAATCAGCCCAGCATTTT
NA,NA,TRBJ1-1,TRBV7-9,CASSLGQLMNTEAFF,TGTGCCAGCAGCTTAGGGCAGTTGATGAACACTGAAGCTTTCTTT
NA,NA,TRBJ2-2,TRBV19,CASSTWGARGGELFF,TGTGCCAGTAGTACCTGGGGGGCTCGGGGCGGGGAGCTGTTTTTT
TRBD1,NA,TRBJ1-2,TRBV4-3,CASSQDYRGYGYTF,TGCGCCAGCAGCCAAGATTACAGGGGCTATGGCTACACCTTC
TRBD1,NA,TRBJ1-2,TRBV5-4,CASSHPLRGTYGYTF,TGTGCCAGCAGTCATCCCCTCAGGGGGACCTATGGCTACACCTTC
NA,few,TRBJ1-1,TRBV6-5,CASSLDRKGDTEAFF,TGTGCCAGCAGCCTCGACAGGAAGGGAGACACTGAAGCTTTCTTT
NA,NA,TRBJ2-7,TRBV9,CASSVNSESSYEQYF,TGTGCCAGCAGCGTAAACAGTGAGAGCTCCTACGAGCAGTACTTC
NA,NA,TRBJ2-1,TRBV27,CASNSPAGTAKNYNEQFF,TGTGCCAGCAACTCGCCCGCGGGGACGGCGAAAAACTACAATGAGCAGTTCTTC
NA,few,TRBJ1-4,TRBV28,CASHEDKNEKLFF,TGTGCCAGCCATGAGGACAAAAATGAAAAACTGTTTTTT
NA,NA,TRBJ2-5,TRBV9,CASSVGAGPTQETQYF,TGTGCCAGCAGCGTTGGGGCCGGGCCGACACAAGAGACCCAGTACTTC
TRBD1,NA,TRBJ1-2,TRBV7-2,CASSFGTGANYGYTF,TGTGCCAGCAGCTTCGGGACAGGAGCTAACTATGGCTACACCTTC
TRBD1,NA,TRBJ1-6,TRBV6-5,CASLGQMNSPLHF,TGTGCCAGCCTGGGACAGATGAATTCACCCCTCCACTTT